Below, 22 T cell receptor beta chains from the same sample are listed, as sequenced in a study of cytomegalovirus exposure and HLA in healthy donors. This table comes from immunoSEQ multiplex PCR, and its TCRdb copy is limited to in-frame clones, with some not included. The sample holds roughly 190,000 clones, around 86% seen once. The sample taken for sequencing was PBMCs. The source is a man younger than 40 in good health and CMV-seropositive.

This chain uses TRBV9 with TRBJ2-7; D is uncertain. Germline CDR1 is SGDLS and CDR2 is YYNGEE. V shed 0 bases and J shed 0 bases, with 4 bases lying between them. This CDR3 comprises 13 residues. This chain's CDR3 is CASSVDSSYEQYF. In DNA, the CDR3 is TGTGCCAGCAGCGTAGATAGCTCCTACGAGCAGTACTTC.

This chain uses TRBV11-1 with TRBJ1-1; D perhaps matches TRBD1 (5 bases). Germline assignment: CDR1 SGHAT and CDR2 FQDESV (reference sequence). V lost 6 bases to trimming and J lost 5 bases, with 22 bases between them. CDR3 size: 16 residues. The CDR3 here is CASSAEWGNLRTEAFF. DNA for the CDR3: TGTGCCAGCAGTGCCGAATGGGGGAATTTAAGGACTGAAGCTTTCTTT.

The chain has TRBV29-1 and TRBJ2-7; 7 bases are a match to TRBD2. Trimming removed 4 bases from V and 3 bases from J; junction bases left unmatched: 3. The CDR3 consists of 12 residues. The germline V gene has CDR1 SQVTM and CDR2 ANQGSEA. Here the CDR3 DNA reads TGCAGCGTTGGCCCTAGCGGCTACGAGCAGTACTTC. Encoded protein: CSVGPSGYEQYF.

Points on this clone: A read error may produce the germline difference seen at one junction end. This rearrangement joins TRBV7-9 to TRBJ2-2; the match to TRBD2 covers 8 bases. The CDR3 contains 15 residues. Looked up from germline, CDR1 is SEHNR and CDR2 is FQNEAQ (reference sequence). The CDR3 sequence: CASSIAGSNTGELFF. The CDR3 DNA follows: TGTGCCAGCAGCATAGCGGGATCGAACACCGGGGAGCTGTTTTTT.

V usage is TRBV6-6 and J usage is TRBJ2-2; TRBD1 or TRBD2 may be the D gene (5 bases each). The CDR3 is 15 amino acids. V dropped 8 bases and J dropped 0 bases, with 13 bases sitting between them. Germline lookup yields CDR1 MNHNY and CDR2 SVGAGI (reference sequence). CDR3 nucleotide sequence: TGTGCCAGCCGAGGGGCCAGCACGAACACCGGGGAGCTGTTTTTT. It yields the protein CASRGASTNTGELFF.

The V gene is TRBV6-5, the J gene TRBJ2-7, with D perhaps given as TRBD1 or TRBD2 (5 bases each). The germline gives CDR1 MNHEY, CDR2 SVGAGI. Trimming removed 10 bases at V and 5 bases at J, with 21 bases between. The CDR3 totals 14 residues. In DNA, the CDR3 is TGTGCCACAGGACCCGGGACGACACTCCACGAGCAGTACTTC. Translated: CATGPGTTLHEQYF.

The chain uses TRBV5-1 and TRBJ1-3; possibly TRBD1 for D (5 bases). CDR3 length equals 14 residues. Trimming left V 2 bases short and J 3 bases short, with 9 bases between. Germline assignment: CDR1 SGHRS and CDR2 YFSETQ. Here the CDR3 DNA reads TGCGCCAGCAGCTTAAGGGGAGGTGGAAACACCATATATTTT. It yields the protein CASSLRGGGNTIYF.

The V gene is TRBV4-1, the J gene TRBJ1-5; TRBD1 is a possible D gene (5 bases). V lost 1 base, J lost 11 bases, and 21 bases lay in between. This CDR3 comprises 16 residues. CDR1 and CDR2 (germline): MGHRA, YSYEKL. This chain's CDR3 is CASSQGDGRWNLAQHF. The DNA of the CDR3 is TGCGCCAGCAGCCAAGGGGACGGACGGTGGAATTTGGCCCAGCATTTT.

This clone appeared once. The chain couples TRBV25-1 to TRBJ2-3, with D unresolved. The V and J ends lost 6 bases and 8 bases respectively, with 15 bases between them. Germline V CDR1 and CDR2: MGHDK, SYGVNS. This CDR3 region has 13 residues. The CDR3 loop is CASRDRWMATQYF. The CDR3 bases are TGTGCCAGCAGAGATAGGTGGATGGCTACGCAGTATTTT.

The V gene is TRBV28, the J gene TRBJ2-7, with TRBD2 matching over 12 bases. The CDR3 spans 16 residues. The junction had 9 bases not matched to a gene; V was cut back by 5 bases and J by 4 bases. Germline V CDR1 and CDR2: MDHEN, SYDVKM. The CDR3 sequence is CASSTQTSGRRYEQYF. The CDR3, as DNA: TGTGCCAGCAGTACTCAAACTAGCGGGAGGAGGTACGAGCAGTACTTC.

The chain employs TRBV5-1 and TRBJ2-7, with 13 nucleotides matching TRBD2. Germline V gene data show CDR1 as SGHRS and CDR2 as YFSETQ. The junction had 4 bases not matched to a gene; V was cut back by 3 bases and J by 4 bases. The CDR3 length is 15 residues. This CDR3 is CASSWGTSGTYEQYF. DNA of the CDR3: TGCGCCAGCAGCTGGGGGACTAGCGGGACTTACGAGCAGTACTTC.

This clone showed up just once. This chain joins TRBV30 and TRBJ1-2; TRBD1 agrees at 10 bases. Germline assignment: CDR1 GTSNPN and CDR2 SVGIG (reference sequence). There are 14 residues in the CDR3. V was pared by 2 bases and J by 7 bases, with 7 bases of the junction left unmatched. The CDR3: CAWSPGTGAAGYTF. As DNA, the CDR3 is TGTGCCTGGAGTCCCGGGACAGGGGCGGCTGGCTACACCTTC.

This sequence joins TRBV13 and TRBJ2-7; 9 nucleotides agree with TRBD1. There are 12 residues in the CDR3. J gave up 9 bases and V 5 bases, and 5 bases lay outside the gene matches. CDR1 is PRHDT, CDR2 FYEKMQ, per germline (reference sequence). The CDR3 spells CASSRDREGQYF. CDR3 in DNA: TGTGCCAGCAGCCGGGACAGGGAAGGGCAGTACTTC.

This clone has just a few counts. CDR3: CASRDTPLHF. The CDR3 DNA reads TGCGCCAGCAGGGATACACCCCTCCACTTT. The chain is built from TRBV10-1 and TRBJ1-6; D gene ambiguous. This CDR3 contains 10 residues. CDR1 is WNHNN and CDR2 is SYGVQD in the germline V gene (reference sequence). Trimming shortened V by 6 bases and J by 11 bases, and 5 bases separated the two germline ends.

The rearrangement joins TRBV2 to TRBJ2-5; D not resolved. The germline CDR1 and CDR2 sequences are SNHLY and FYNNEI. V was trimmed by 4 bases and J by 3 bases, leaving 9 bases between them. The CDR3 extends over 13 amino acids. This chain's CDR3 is CASSGGRKETQYF. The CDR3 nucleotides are TGTGCCAGCAGTGGGGGAAGGAAAGAGACCCAGTACTTC.

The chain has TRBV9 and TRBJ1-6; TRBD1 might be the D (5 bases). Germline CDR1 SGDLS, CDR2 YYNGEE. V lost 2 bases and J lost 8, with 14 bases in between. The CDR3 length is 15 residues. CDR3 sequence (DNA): TGTGCCAGCAGCGTTGGGGCAGGGCTGGATTCACCCCTCCACTTT. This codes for CASSVGAGLDSPLHF.

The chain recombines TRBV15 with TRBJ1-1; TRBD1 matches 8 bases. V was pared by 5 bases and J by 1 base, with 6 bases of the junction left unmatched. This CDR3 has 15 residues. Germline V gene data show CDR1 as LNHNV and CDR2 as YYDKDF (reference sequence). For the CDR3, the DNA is TGTGCCACCAGCCGTAGGACAGGGTCGAACACTGAAGCTTTCTTT. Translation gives CATSRRTGSNTEAFF. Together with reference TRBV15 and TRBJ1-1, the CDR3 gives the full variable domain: DAMVIQNPRYQVTQFGKPVTLSCSQTLNHNVMYWYQQKSSQAPKLLFHYYDKDFNNEADTPDNFQSRRPNTSFCFLDIRSPGLGDTAMYLCATSRRTGSNTEAFFGQGTRLTVV.

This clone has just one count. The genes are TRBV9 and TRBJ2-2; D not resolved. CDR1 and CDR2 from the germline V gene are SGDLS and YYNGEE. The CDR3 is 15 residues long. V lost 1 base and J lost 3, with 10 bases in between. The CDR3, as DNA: TGTGCCAGCAGCGTATATGACGGATACACCGGGGAGCTGTTTTTT. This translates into CASSVYDGYTGELFF.

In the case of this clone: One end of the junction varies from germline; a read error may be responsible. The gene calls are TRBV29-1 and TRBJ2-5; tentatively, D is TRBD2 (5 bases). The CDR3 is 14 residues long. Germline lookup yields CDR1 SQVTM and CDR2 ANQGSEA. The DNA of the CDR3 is TGCAGCGTCGAAGCGGCGCGCGAGCCAGAGACCCAGTACTTC. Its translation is CSVEAAREPETQYF.

The DNA for the CDR3 is TGCGCCAGCAGCCAAGATCTTCTACAGAGCTACGAGCAGTACTTC. Amino acids: CASSQDLLQSYEQYF. The chain uses TRBV4-3 and TRBJ2-7, with D uncertain. The CDR3 contains 15 residues. CDR1 and CDR2 (germline): LGHNA, YSLEER. Trimming removed 0 bases from V and 3 bases from J, with 12 bases in between.

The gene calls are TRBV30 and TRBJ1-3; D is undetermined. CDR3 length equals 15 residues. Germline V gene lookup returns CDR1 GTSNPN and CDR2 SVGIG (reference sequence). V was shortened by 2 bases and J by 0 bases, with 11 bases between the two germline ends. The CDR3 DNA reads TGTGCCTGGAGTCTTGCCGTAAACTCTGGAAACACCATATATTTT. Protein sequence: CAWSLAVNSGNTIYF.

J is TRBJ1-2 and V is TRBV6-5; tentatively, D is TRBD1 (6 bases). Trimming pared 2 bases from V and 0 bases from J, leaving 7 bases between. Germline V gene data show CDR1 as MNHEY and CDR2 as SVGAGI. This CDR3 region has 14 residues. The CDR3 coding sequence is TGTGCCAGCAGTTACAGGGGGTCTAACTATGGCTACACCTTC. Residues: CASSYRGSNYGYTF.